The present T cell receptor (beta chain) was sequenced within a study of siplizumab effects on memory and regulatory T cells. The length of the CDR3 is 15 residues. V shed 5 bases and J shed 4 bases, with 15 bases lying between them. CDR1 and CDR2 (germline): LNHDA, SQIVND (reference sequence). Produced via immunoSEQ multiplex PCR; TCRdb's table is partial and in-frame only. The sample lists fewer than 85,000 clones, just under 95% occurring once. In the case of this clone: Its antigen is undetermined.

Findings and limits, study-wide: Alloreactive sequences whose origin lay in unstimulated CD4+ memory cells were significantly reduced by siplizumab. Researchers could map only a minor fraction of alloreactive clones to unstimulated subsets. With siplizumab, Treg-derived clones averaged about 70% of mappable alloreactive CD4+ clones, versus approximately 29% in controls.

The TCR originated in a human donor in good health. Material for sequencing was CD8+ T cells sorted from blood. The chain links TRBV19 to TRBJ2-1, with D possibly TRBD1 on 6 matching bases. The CDR3 region has the DNA TGTGCCAGTAGTGAATGGACAGACCTATACAATGAGCAGTTCTTC. Translated, it gives CASSEWTDLYNEQFF. Full variable domain (outside the CDR3, taken from reference TRBV19 and TRBJ2-1): DGGITQSPKYLFRKEGQNVTLSCEQNLNHDAMYWYRQDPGQGLRLIYYSQIVNDFQKGDIAEGYSVSREKKESFPLTVTSAQKNPTAFYLCASSEWTDLYNEQFFGPGTRLTVL.